A selection of T cell receptor beta chains follows, all from one sample in a study of OX40 agonist ivuxolimab in advanced cancers. Sequencing was performed with immunoSEQ multiplex PCR; in TCRdb, only in-frame clones are kept and a portion is missing. Found here are 65,000 to 100,000 clones, about 90% of them singletons; the top ten hold roughly 0.71%. The sample consisted of CD4+ or CD8+ T cells sorted from blood, taken in a trial of the OX40 agonist ivuxolimab. Source of these receptors: an adult with an advanced solid tumor such as melanoma, head and neck, liver or kidney cancer. CDR3s include the opening cysteine and the closing phenylalanine or tryptophan. A D gene is named only where the DNA matches it firmly. Some rows mark clone size as missing; the rest say once, few, many or name a class of expanded clone.

TRBV25-1	TRBJ1-1	.	.	CASSESGGTEAFF	TGTGCCAGCAGTGAGTCGGGAGGCACTGAAGCTTTCTTT
TRBV29-1	TRBJ2-1	.	.	CSVGQRAAYNEQFF	TGCAGCGTGGGTCAACGGGCCGCCTACAATGAGCAGTTCTTC
TRBV4-3	TRBJ2-5	TRBD1	.	CASSQGQGEGETQYF	TGCGCCAGCAGCCAAGGACAGGGGGAGGGTGAGACCCAGTACTTC
TRBV28	TRBJ2-5	.	once	CASSFQFRSVLSETQYF	TGTGCCAGCAGTTTCCAATTCCGGTCAGTACTATCGGAGACCCAGTACTTC
TRBV7-3	TRBJ2-7	.	once	CASSLHGGPYEQYF	TGTGCCAGCAGCTTACATGGGGGTCCCTACGAGCAGTACTTC
TRBV5-6	TRBJ1-2	.	.	CASSFGDQRGYGYTF	TGTGCCAGCAGCTTCGGGGACCAACGGGGCTATGGCTACACCTTC
TRBV9	TRBJ2-1	TRBD2	.	CASSVEVAGDEQFF	TGTGCCAGCAGCGTAGAGGTAGCGGGGGATGAGCAGTTCTTC
TRBV5-8	TRBJ1-3	.	.	CASNELGSGNTIYF	TGTGCCAGCAACGAACTGGGCTCTGGAAACACCATATATTTT
TRBV5-4	TRBJ1-3	TRBD1	.	CASSLWTGPNTIYF	TGTGCCAGCAGCCTCTGGACAGGACCGAACACCATATATTTT
TRBV9	TRBJ1-2	TRBD1	.	CASSVGDSVYGYTF	TGTGCCAGCAGCGTAGGGGACAGCGTCTATGGCTACACCTTC
TRBV7-2	TRBJ1-1	.	few	CASSLIKTEAFF	TGTGCCAGCAGCCTAATCAAAACTGAAGCTTTCTTT
TRBV28	TRBJ2-7	TRBD1	.	CASSLVGQGAHEQYF	TGTGCCAGCAGTTTGGTGGGACAGGGGGCTCACGAGCAGTACTTC
TRBV6-6	TRBJ1-5	.	.	CASSVAGRNYNQPQHF	TGTGCCAGCAGTGTCGCAGGTCGAAACTACAATCAGCCCCAGCATTTT
TRBV28	TRBJ2-5	.	.	CASSLSTSTQYF	TGTGCCAGCAGTTTATCCACTTCGACCCAGTACTTC
TRBV19	TRBJ2-1	TRBD2	.	CAWTSGSPFYNEQFF	TGTGCCTGGACTAGCGGGAGCCCCTTCTACAATGAGCAGTTCTTC
TRBV6-6	TRBJ2-7	.	.	CASRPPRDTLSYEQYF	TGTGCCAGCAGACCACCCCGGGACACTCTCTCCTACGAGCAGTACTTC
TRBV6-5	TRBJ2-7	TRBD1	.	CASSSRQGAPYEQYF	TGTGCCAGCAGTTCCCGACAGGGGGCCCCCTACGAGCAGTACTTC
TRBV28	TRBJ1-5	.	.	CASRDGQPQHF	TGTGCCAGCAGGGATGGACAGCCCCAGCATTTT
TRBV30	TRBJ2-1	.	.	CAWSKGGPVHEQFF	TGTGCCTGGAGTAAGGGAGGACCAGTCCATGAGCAGTTCTTC
TRBV19	TRBJ2-7	TRBD2	.	CASHSAGVPYEQYF	TGTGCCAGTCATTCAGCGGGAGTTCCCTACGAGCAGTACTTC
TRBV28	TRBJ2-3	.	.	CASSLPGGTDTQYF	TGTGCCAGCAGTTTGCCAGGAGGCACAGATACGCAGTATTTT
TRBV19	TRBJ2-1	TRBD2	.	CASSIISGRGTYNEQFF	TGTGCCAGTAGTATTATCAGCGGGAGGGGAACCTACAATGAGCAGTTCTTC
TRBV28	TRBJ1-2	TRBD1	.	CASSELQGGTYGYTF	TGTGCCAGCAGTGAACTACAGGGGGGGACCTATGGCTACACCTTC
TRBV27	TRBJ1-4	.	.	CASGRGADGNEKLFF	TGTGCCAGCGGCAGGGGCGCCGACGGTAATGAAAAACTGTTTTTT
TRBV6-1	TRBJ2-2	.	.	CASAPPGELFF	TGTGCCAGCGCGCCGCCGGGGGAGCTGTTTTTT
TRBV18	TRBJ2-7	.	.	CASSPATLRNEQYF	TGTGCCAGCTCACCAGCGACCCTTCGGAACGAGCAGTACTTC
TRBV5-1	TRBJ2-5	.	.	CASTMAQLHETQYF	TGCGCCAGCACCATGGCCCAGCTGCATGAGACCCAGTACTTC
TRBV7-2	TRBJ2-7	.	.	CASSLDSGADTQYF	TGTGCCAGCAGCTTAGATTCCGGGGCTGACACGCAGTACTTC
TRBV30	TRBJ2-5	.	.	CAWRSAGSKETQYF	TGTGCCTGGAGGTCTGCCGGGAGCAAAGAGACCCAGTACTTC
TRBV4-1	TRBJ2-5	TRBD1	.	CASSQRQGWEQYF	TGCGCCAGCAGCCAACGACAGGGATGGGAGCAGTACTTC
TRBV9	TRBJ2-2	.	.	CASSVDVGSGELFF	TGTGCCAGCAGCGTAGACGTGGGATCCGGGGAGCTGTTTTTT
TRBV9	TRBJ2-5	TRBD2	.	CASSRSGRHETQYF	TGTGCCAGCAGCCGTAGCGGGCGTCACGAGACCCAGTACTTC
TRBV30	TRBJ1-2	TRBD1	.	CADGTGLGYTF	TGTGCCGACGGGACAGGGTTAGGCTACACCTTC
TRBV7-2	TRBJ1-3	.	.	CASSHDGGGNTIYF	TGTGCCAGCAGTCATGATGGAGGCGGAAACACCATATATTTT
TRBV29-1	TRBJ1-5	.	.	CSVLIGGSNQPQHF	TGCAGCGTTCTTATAGGGGGAAGCAATCAGCCCCAGCATTTT
TRBV7-8	TRBJ2-7	.	.	CASSLVGGREQYF	TGTGCCAGCAGCTTAGTTGGGGGGCGAGAGCAGTACTTC
TRBV4-3	TRBJ2-3	TRBD2	.	CASSHYGTSGITDTQYF	TGCGCCAGCAGCCATTACGGGACTAGCGGGATTACAGATACGCAGTATTTT
TRBV4-3	TRBJ2-3	.	.	CASSQERYRPTDTQYF	TGCGCCAGCAGCCAAGAACGGTACCGGCCCACAGATACGCAGTATTTT
TRBV5-1	TRBJ2-2	.	few	CASSLDFNTGELFF	TGCGCCAGCAGCTTGGACTTTAACACCGGGGAGCTGTTTTTT
TRBV29-1	TRBJ2-5	TRBD2	.	CSVIAGGGETQYF	TGCAGCGTTATAGCGGGAGGAGGGGAGACCCAGTACTTC
TRBV5-1	TRBJ2-7	.	.	CASSPREDNPEQYF	TGCGCCAGCAGCCCCAGGGAGGACAATCCCGAGCAGTACTTC